The TCR beta chain described here comes from a study of regulatory T cells in long-lasting Graves disease. Through Arm-PCR of CDR3 regions and iRepertoire HTBI primers, TCR beta libraries were built. TCRdb reanalysed the multiplex PCR reads using MiXCR and keeps one entry per CDR3 protein. The repertoire has around 500,000 distinct CDR3 sequences, 12% of them found once; the top ten carry about 8.9%. This CDR3 has 15 residues. V lost 6 bases and J lost 8, with 20 bases in between. The V gene's germline CDR1 is MNHEY and CDR2 SMNVEV (reference sequence). Points from the study as a whole: Researchers reported studying only peripheral blood, not thyroid tissue.

This clonotype occurred many times. What it binds is not known. Described time point: newly diagnosed GD, antithyroid drugs for less than 3 months. Isolated PBMC RNA provided the starting material for the TCR library. The same data also went into a second study, on T cells in Graves' hyperthyroidism and ophthalmopathy.

This clonotype originated in a woman under 40 with Graves disease. The sample in question was peripheral blood mononuclear cells (PBMCs), obtained at new diagnosis, from a patient treated with antithyroid drugs. The rearrangement uses TRBV27 and TRBJ2-1, with D perhaps matching TRBD2 (6 bases). For the CDR3, the DNA is TGTGCCAGCAGACCCTGGGGGGAATCAAACCATGAGCAGTTCTTC. Encoded protein: CASRPWGESNHEQFF.